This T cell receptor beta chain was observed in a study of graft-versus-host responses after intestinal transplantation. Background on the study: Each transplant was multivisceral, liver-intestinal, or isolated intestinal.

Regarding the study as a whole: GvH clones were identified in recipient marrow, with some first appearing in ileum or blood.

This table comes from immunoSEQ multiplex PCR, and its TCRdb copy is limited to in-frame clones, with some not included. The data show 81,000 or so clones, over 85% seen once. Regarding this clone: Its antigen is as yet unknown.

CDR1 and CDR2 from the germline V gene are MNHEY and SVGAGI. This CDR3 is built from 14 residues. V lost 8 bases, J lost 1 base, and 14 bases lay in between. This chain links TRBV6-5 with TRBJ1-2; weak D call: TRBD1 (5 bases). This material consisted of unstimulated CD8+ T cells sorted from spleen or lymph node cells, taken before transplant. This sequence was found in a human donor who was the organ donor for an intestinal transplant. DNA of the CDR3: TGTGCCAGCGGGTTAGGGGTGCATAACTATGGCTACACCTTC. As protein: CASGLGVHNYGYTF.